These 11 T cell receptor beta chains came from one sample sequenced in a study of a mutant IDH1 vaccine in newly diagnosed glioma (dated by TCRdb to about 2021). To prepare the library, the immunoSEQ multiplex PCR assay was applied. Held by TCRdb, this immuneACCESS table contains in-frame sequences only and omits some clones. Under half of the omission traces to an unresolved V gene where checked; the cause of the rest is unknown. Recorded for this sample are roughly 38,000 clones; 80% to 90% of them occurred a single time. Roughly 1.5% of the sample comes from the top ten. These receptors' targets are unknown. This specimen's time point label, per the study, means: week 35, safety follow-up. Every vaccine dose consisted of 300 ug of a 20-mer mutant IDH1 peptide in Montanide, administered subcutaneously together with topical imiquimod. The input for sequencing was PBMCs, taken from a glioma patient whose treatment included an IDH1 peptide vaccine. The receptors were gathered from a man aged 40-50 years with glioma.

The chain combines TRBV7-6 with TRBJ1-4; perhaps TRBD1 as D (6 bases). V was pared by 1 base and J by 3 bases, with 12 bases between. The germline gives CDR1 SGHVS, CDR2 FNYEAQ. The CDR3 extends over 16 amino acids. Here the CDR3 DNA reads TGTGCCAGCAGCTTAGACGCCAGGGGTGCTAATGAAAAACTGTTTTTT. Protein sequence: CASSLDARGANEKLFF.

V usage is TRBV28 and J usage is TRBJ1-6; 8 bases map to TRBD1. After removal of 7 bases from V and 7 bases from J, the junction contained 9 bases not matched to a gene. Germline loops: CDR1 MDHEN, CDR2 SYDVKM. This CDR3 is built from 15 residues. CDR3 DNA sequence: TGTGCCAGCACTGGGTGGGCAGGGGGCAATTCACCCCTCCACTTT. Translation gives CASTGWAGGNSPLHF.

V and J are TRBV5-1 and TRBJ2-5; TRBD1 matches 7 bases. CDR1 SGHRS and CDR2 YFSETQ come from the germline V gene. The CDR3 contains 16 residues. V lost 4 bases and J lost 2; bases outside the gene matches: 11. The chain's CDR3 is CASSRIGGAEQETQYF. DNA of the CDR3: TGCGCCAGCAGCAGGATAGGGGGCGCGGAACAAGAGACCCAGTACTTC.

The gene calls are TRBV4-3 and TRBJ2-5, with 7 bases that match TRBD1. This CDR3 comprises 16 residues. Germline CDR1 and CDR2: LGHNA and YSLEER. V shed 3 bases and J 2 bases; nucleotides not matched to a gene: 9. For the CDR3, the DNA is TGCGCCAGCAGCCAGGATCTGACAGGGCGACAAGAGACCCAGTACTTC. Translation: CASSQDLTGRQETQYF.

The chain joins TRBV5-1 to TRBJ2-2; TRBD2 agrees at 7 bases. The germline gives CDR1 SGHRS, CDR2 YFSETQ. V gave up 4 bases and J gave up 2 bases; unmatched junction bases: 5. The CDR3 loop spans 15 amino acids. The CDR3 DNA is TGCGCCAGCAGCGAAACTAGCGTCAACACCGGGGAGCTGTTTTTT. This translates into CASSETSVNTGELFF.

The rearrangement uses TRBV6-5 and TRBJ2-7; D gene unclear. Germline V gene lookup returns CDR1 MNHEY and CDR2 SVGAGI. Trimming shortened V by 6 bases and J by 1 base, and 16 bases separated the two germline ends. The length of the CDR3 is 15 residues. The chain's CDR3 is CASSPQPGLSYEQYF. In DNA form, the CDR3 reads TGTGCCAGCAGCCCTCAGCCGGGCCTATCCTACGAGCAGTACTTC.

This sequence joins TRBV6-1 and TRBJ1-5; tentative D call: TRBD1 (5 bases). This CDR3 has 13 residues. Germline V CDR1 and CDR2: MNHNS, SASEGT. The V and J ends lost 8 bases and 7 bases respectively, with 15 bases between them. CDR3 coding DNA: TGTGCCAGCTTGGGGGGTTCAAGGCAGCCCCAGCATTTT. Its translation: CASLGGSRQPQHF.

The chain combines TRBV21-1 with TRBJ2-6; the D segment call TRBD1 is taken from the table without a DNA check. TRBV21-1 is noted as a pseudogene. The CDR3 sequence is 19 residues long. The CDR3 spells CASSRSGTGGAPGANVLTF. Here the CDR3 DNA reads TGTGCCAGCAGCCGAAGCGGGACAGGGGGCGCCCCTGGGGCCAACGTCCTGACTTTC.

J is TRBJ2-7 and V is TRBV7-3; D perhaps matches TRBD1 (6 bases). Trimming removed 10 bases at V and 1 base at J, with 17 bases between. This CDR3 is built from 14 residues. CDR1 is SGHTA, CDR2 FQGTGA, per germline. CDR3: CAIPQTGSSYEQYF. DNA of the CDR3: TGTGCCATTCCTCAAACAGGGAGTTCCTACGAGCAGTACTTC.

The rearrangement links TRBV5-8 to TRBJ1-2; tentatively, D is TRBD1 (5 bases). The germline gives CDR1 SGHTS, CDR2 YDEGEE. The V end was cut by 9 bases, the J end by 8 bases, with 20 bases between. The CDR3 runs 13 residues. The CDR3 reads CATTTTAWGGYTF. Written as DNA, the CDR3 is TGTGCCACTACCACTACGGCCTGGGGGGGCTACACCTTC.

The chain links TRBV15 to TRBJ1-4; D not resolved. CDR1 and CDR2 (germline): LNHNV, YYDKDF (reference sequence). V lost 0 bases and J 5 bases, leaving 10 bases between the germline ends. The CDR3 totals 15 residues. The CDR3 coding sequence is TGTGCCACCAGCAGAGATGGGGTCCGGAATGAAAAACTGTTTTTT. Translated, it gives CATSRDGVRNEKLFF.